This T cell receptor beta chain was captured in a study of OX40 agonist ivuxolimab in advanced cancers. Study-wide context: Patients were infused with ivuxolimab every 2 weeks at 0.01 to 10 mg/kg. Patients were approximately 80% male with ages roughly 20 to 85, mean about 54.

CDR3 size: 13 residues. V was clipped by 6 bases and J by 5 bases, with 16 bases between them. CDR1 and CDR2 (germline): SQVTM, ANQGSEA. Only in-frame clones appear in the TCRdb table, and some are missing; sequencing was by immunoSEQ multiplex PCR. This repertoire shows some 100,000 clones, less than 90% found once; its top ten account for 1.1%. This chain joins TRBV29-1 and TRBJ1-2; TRBD1 is a possible D gene (6 bases). The TCR comes from an adult with an advanced solid tumor such as melanoma, head and neck, liver or kidney cancer. Sequences were derived from CD4+ or CD8+ T cells sorted from blood, sampled in a trial of the OX40 agonist ivuxolimab. The DNA of the CDR3 is TGCAGCGTCACAGGGAAAAGTACTTATGGCTACACCTTC. It codes for CSVTGKSTYGYTF.